A selection of T cell receptor delta chains follows, all from one sample in a study of gamma-delta T cells after stem cell transplantation. TCRdb called clones anew from the RT-PCR reads with CATT. The sample lists about 2,800 delta-chain clones, 2.5% to 3% seen once, with 21% in the top ten. Source material: gamma-delta T cells. Receptor source: a human donor. It is not recorded whose cells these are; they may come from a transplant donor. The CDR3 runs from the conserved cysteine through the conserved F or W. D genes are given only for firm matches. Rows may omit the clone size; those that give it use once, few, many or a size class.

j_gene: TRDJ1; abundance: large; len: 14; v_gene: TRDV2; d_gene: .; CDR3aa: CACDTISNTDKLIF; CDR3nt: TGTGCCTGTGACACCATTTCAAACACCGATAAACTCATCTTT
j_gene: TRDJ1; abundance: medium-sized; len: 19; v_gene: TRDV2; d_gene: TRDD3; CDR3aa: CACDTGSLTGGLFSDKLIF; CDR3nt: TGTGCCTGTGACACCGGATCCCTTACTGGGGGATTGTTTTCGGATAAACTCATCTTT
j_gene: TRDJ1; abundance: .; len: 19; v_gene: TRDV2; d_gene: TRDD3; CDR3aa: CACDTVAPTGGFTSDKLIF; CDR3nt: TGTGCCTGTGACACCGTTGCCCCCACTGGGGGATTCACTTCCGATAAACTCATCTTT
j_gene: TRDJ1; abundance: .; len: 18; v_gene: TRDV2; d_gene: TRDD3; CDR3aa: CACDTLLGDTWGTDKLIF; CDR3nt: TGTGCCTGTGACACGTTGTTGGGGGATACGTGGGGCACCGATAAACTCATCTTT
j_gene: TRDJ1; abundance: few; len: 16; v_gene: TRDV2; d_gene: TRDD3; CDR3aa: CACDPLLGVPTDKLIF; CDR3nt: TGTGCCTGTGACCCCTTACTGGGGGTCCCCACCGATAAACTCATCTTT
j_gene: TRDJ1; abundance: .; len: 17; v_gene: TRDV2; d_gene: TRDD3; CDR3aa: CACDTVLGDSGTDKLIF; CDR3nt: TGTGCCTGTGACACGGTACTGGGGGATTCCGGCACCGATAAACTCATCTTT
j_gene: TRDJ1; abundance: large; len: 14; v_gene: TRDV2; d_gene: TRDD3; CDR3aa: CACEHLLGDRELIF; CDR3nt: TGTGCCTGTGAGCATTTACTGGGGGATCGGGAACTCATCTTT
j_gene: TRDJ3; abundance: medium-sized; len: 18; v_gene: TRDV2; d_gene: TRDD3; CDR3aa: CACDTMGDTLWDTRQMFF; CDR3nt: TGTGCCTGTGACACGATGGGGGATACGCTCTGGGACACCCGACAGATGTTTTTC
j_gene: TRDJ1; abundance: few; len: 27; v_gene: TRDV1; d_gene: TRDD3; CDR3aa: CALGVRTPPLLFTVLSWGIRGTDKLIF; CDR3nt: TGTGCTCTTGGGGTCCGGACCCCCCCTCTTCTCTTCACCGTACTCTCCTGGGGGATACGGGGCACCGATAAACTCATCTTT
j_gene: TRDJ1; abundance: few; len: 18; v_gene: TRDV1; d_gene: TRDD3; CDR3aa: CALGELGTGGFTGGKLIF; CDR3nt: TGTGCTCTTGGGGAACTCGGGACTGGGGGATTCACCGGGGGTAAACTCATCTTT
j_gene: TRDJ1; abundance: medium-sized; len: 16; v_gene: TRDV2; d_gene: TRDD3; CDR3aa: CACDTVGGIRTDKLIF; CDR3nt: TGTGCCTGTGACACCGTTGGGGGGATACGGACCGATAAACTCATCTTT
j_gene: TRDJ1; abundance: medium-sized; len: 18; v_gene: TRDV2; d_gene: TRDD3; CDR3aa: CACDTIPQLGDKGDKLIF; CDR3nt: TGTGCCTGTGACACCATTCCCCAACTGGGGGATAAAGGCGATAAACTCATCTTT
j_gene: TRDJ1; abundance: medium-sized; len: 15; v_gene: TRDV2; d_gene: TRDD3; CDR3aa: CACDTLGDKADKLIF; CDR3nt: TGTGCCTGTGACACCCTGGGGGATAAGGCCGATAAACTCATCTTT
j_gene: TRDJ1; abundance: medium-sized; len: 15; v_gene: TRDV2; d_gene: TRDD3; CDR3aa: CACDTVLGDTGKLIF; CDR3nt: TGTGCCTGTGACACCGTACTGGGGGATACGGGTAAACTCATCTTT
j_gene: TRDJ1; abundance: many; len: 16; v_gene: TRDV2; d_gene: TRDD3; CDR3aa: CACDTVGGPTTNKLIF; CDR3nt: TGTGCCTGTGACACCGTTGGGGGACCTACTACCAATAAACTCATCTTT
j_gene: TRDJ1; abundance: medium-sized; len: 17; v_gene: TRDV2; d_gene: TRDD3; CDR3aa: CACDLLLGDPRPDKLIF; CDR3nt: TGTGCCTGTGACCTTCTACTGGGGGACCCTCGACCTGATAAACTCATCTTT
j_gene: TRDJ4; abundance: medium-sized; len: 19; v_gene: TRDV2; d_gene: TRDD3; CDR3aa: CACDTLSGVLGDLLQPLIF; CDR3nt: TGTGCCTGTGACACCCTTTCCGGAGTACTGGGGGATCTCCTACAACCCCTGATCTTT
j_gene: TRDJ3; abundance: few; len: 17; v_gene: TRDV2; d_gene: TRDD3; CDR3aa: CACDSAGGHWDTRQMFF; CDR3nt: TGTGCCTGTGACTCGGCTGGGGGTCACTGGGACACCCGACAGATGTTTTTC
j_gene: TRDJ3; abundance: few; len: 17; v_gene: TRDV2; d_gene: .; CDR3aa: CACDTAEDSWDTRQMFF; CDR3nt: TGTGCCTGTGACACCGCGGAAGACTCCTGGGACACCCGACAGATGTTTTTC
j_gene: TRDJ1; abundance: medium-sized; len: 14; v_gene: TRDV2; d_gene: TRDD3; CDR3aa: CACDSWGTTDKLIF; CDR3nt: TGTGCCTGTGACTCCTGGGGGACCACCGATAAACTCATCTTT
j_gene: TRDJ1; abundance: medium-sized; len: 19; v_gene: TRDV2; d_gene: TRDD3; CDR3aa: CACDTMGLGDTRPADKLIF; CDR3nt: TGTGCCTGTGACACTATGGGACTGGGGGATACCCGTCCGGCCGATAAACTCATCTTT
j_gene: TRDJ1; abundance: medium-sized; len: 17; v_gene: TRDV2; d_gene: TRDD3; CDR3aa: CACDTLAGGTYTDKLIF; CDR3nt: TGTGCCTGTGACACCTTAGCTGGGGGTACTTACACCGATAAACTCATCTTT
j_gene: TRDJ1; abundance: medium-sized; len: 18; v_gene: TRDV2; d_gene: TRDD3; CDR3aa: CACDTVLGGALFTDKLIF; CDR3nt: TGTGCCTGTGACACCGTACTGGGGGGAGCCCTTTTCACCGATAAACTCATCTTT
j_gene: TRDJ1; abundance: .; len: 18; v_gene: TRDV2; d_gene: TRDD3; CDR3aa: CACDAVLGEKVYTDKLIF; CDR3nt: TGTGCCTGTGACGCCGTACTGGGGGAGAAGGTGTACACCGATAAACTCATCTTT
j_gene: TRDJ1; abundance: .; len: 24; v_gene: TRDV2; d_gene: TRDD3; CDR3aa: CACDTLLGREGTGGYGSHTDKLIF; CDR3nt: TGTGCCTGTGACACCCTTCTGGGTAGAGAGGGTACTGGGGGATACGGGAGTCACACCGATAAACTCATCTTT
j_gene: TRDJ1; abundance: few; len: 18; v_gene: TRDV2; d_gene: TRDD3; CDR3aa: CACDTIPPLGDKGDKLIF; CDR3nt: TGTGCCTGTGACACCATTCCCCCACTGGGGGATAAAGGCGATAAACTCATCTTT
j_gene: TRDJ1; abundance: .; len: 16; v_gene: TRDV2; d_gene: TRDD3; CDR3aa: CACDSLLGDTTDKLIF; CDR3nt: TGTGCCTGTGACTCGTTACTGGGGGATACAACCGATAAACTCATCTTT
j_gene: TRDJ1; abundance: medium-sized; len: 14; v_gene: TRDV2; d_gene: .; CDR3aa: CACDPLGYTDKLIF; CDR3nt: TGTGCCTGTGACCCTCTGGGGTACACCGATAAACTCATCTTT